Many counts were recorded for the clone carrying this T cell receptor beta chain. Trimming shortened V by 4 bases and J by 5 bases, and 12 bases separated the two germline ends. The CDR3 contains 13 residues. CDR1 and CDR2 from the germline V gene are SGHAT and FQNNGV. This sample was taken from a study of blood T cells in healthy people across ages. For the second PCR, which ran for about 6 to 11 cycles, a sample-barcoded 5' primer and a J-beta primer mix were used. TCRdb reprocessed the 5' RACE reads via MiXCR and lists one record per CDR3 protein. The table includes some 930,000 distinct CDR3 sequences, 25% to 35% detected once. Another study also made use of these data, one on T cells of mothers and their children. That source notes: Related and unrelated pairs show similar shaping of TCR recombination output by thymic selection.

The sample consisted of blood. This chain uses TRBV11-2 with TRBJ2-7; D is perhaps TRBD2 (6 bases). The receptor comes from a middle-aged woman in good health. CDR3 DNA sequence: TGTGCCAGCAGCTCCCGGCGGGGCGACGAGCAGTACTTC. It specifies CASSSRRGDEQYF.